The clone carrying this T cell receptor beta chain was seen a handful of times. The target antigen is unknown. Next came a second PCR, run for about 6 to 12 cycles, which used a sample-barcoded 5' primer along with a J-beta primer mix. TCRdb passed the 5' RACE reads through MiXCR, listing each CDR3 protein once. The data contain hundreds of thousands of distinct CDR3 sequences, more than 50% of them singletons. These data come from a study of blood T cells in healthy people across ages. Findings of the study overall: In long-lived donors, naive CD4+ cell counts and diversity exceeded those of aged donors. Without sorted subsets, naive and antigen-experienced compartments could not be conclusively compared.

Isolation of PBMCs gave at least 6 million cells per sample. Germline loops: CDR1 SGHAT, CDR2 FQNNGV. Between the trimmed V and J ends, which lost 0 bases and 4 bases, there was a span of 12 bases. This CDR3 has 15 amino acids. The clonotype originates from a man aged 40-49 years in good health. The material sequenced was blood. The chain has TRBV11-2 and TRBJ1-2, with D unclear. CDR3 in amino acids: CASSLEGLSFYGYTF. The DNA of the CDR3 is TGTGCCAGCAGCTTAGAGGGGTTAAGTTTCTATGGCTACACCTTC.